Presented here are 29 T cell receptor beta chains from one specimen sequenced in a study of blood T cells in healthy people across ages. A sample-barcoded 5' primer and a J-beta primer mix were used in a second PCR of about 6 to 12 cycles. Using its own MiXCR run on the 5' RACE reads, TCRdb lists one record per CDR3 protein. The sample holds roughly 730,000 distinct CDR3 sequences, around three fifths seen once. The sample consisted of blood. The source is a man between 40 and 49 years old in good health.

The rearrangement joins TRBV29-1 to TRBJ2-3, with 9 bases that match TRBD1. The CDR3 is 13 amino acids. Trimming at V came to 7 bases and at J to 4 bases, leaving 6 bases not matched to a gene. Germline CDR1 reads SQVTM; CDR2 reads ANQGSEA. The CDR3 protein is CSADRGTADTQYF. The CDR3 DNA reads as TGCAGCGCGGACAGGGGTACCGCAGATACGCAGTATTTT.

This rearrangement joins TRBV7-9 to TRBJ2-7; no firm D call. The V end was cut by 6 bases, the J end by 4 bases, with 28 bases between. This CDR3 has 18 residues. The germline gives CDR1 SEHNR, CDR2 FQNEAQ (reference sequence). The CDR3 reads CASSPTGGNSPRSYEQYF. For the CDR3, the DNA is TGTGCCAGCAGTCCGACCGGTGGGAACAGCCCCCGATCGTACGAGCAGTACTTC.

V gene TRBV7-6 combines with J gene TRBJ1-6; D is undetermined. The CDR3 totals 18 residues. Trimming cost V 1 base and J 6 bases, with 19 bases left between them. Germline CDR1 SGHVS, CDR2 FNYEAQ. The CDR3 DNA follows: TGTGCCAGCAGCTTAGATACCGGGCCCCGGGGTGGTAATTCACCCCTCCACTTT. This encodes CASSLDTGPRGGNSPLHF.

The genes are TRBV20-1 and TRBJ1-1; 7 nucleotides agree with TRBD1. CDR3 length equals 13 residues. Trimming took 6 bases from V and 5 from J; bases not matched to a gene: 9. Germline CDR1 reads DFQATT; CDR2 reads SNEGSKA (reference sequence). CDR3 DNA sequence: TGCAGTGCCACAGGGGTGCAGGGGACTGAAGCTTTCTTT. This gives the protein CSATGVQGTEAFF.

This clonotype showed up just a few times. The CDR3 reads CASSSGQGGNEQFF. CDR3 sequence (DNA): TGTGCCAGCAGCTCGGGACAGGGGGGGAATGAGCAGTTCTTC. The V call is TRBV7-3, the J call TRBJ2-1; 11 bases map to TRBD1. CDR1 and CDR2 from the germline V gene are SGHTA and FQGTGA. The V and J ends lost 4 bases and 7 bases, in that order; junction bases with no gene match: 3. The CDR3 is made up of 14 amino acids.

There are a few counts of this clonotype. The chain uses TRBV29-1 and TRBJ2-5; D is uncertain. CDR1 and CDR2 from the germline V gene are SQVTM and ANQGSEA. V lost 8 bases and J lost 1, with 8 bases in between. The CDR3 loop spans 11 amino acids. The CDR3, as DNA: TGCAGCCATGTACCCCAAGAGACCCAGTACTTC. Translated, it gives CSHVPQETQYF.

This clonotype was seen more than once but under ten times. The V call is TRBV28, the J call TRBJ1-2, with 7 nucleotides matching TRBD1. V dropped 5 bases and J dropped 6; count of bases not matched to a gene: 9. Germline V lookup: CDR1 MDHEN, CDR2 SYDVKM. The CDR3 has 14 amino acids. The CDR3 DNA reads TGTGCCAGCAGTGTCGTAGGGGGCAAGGATGGCTACACCTTC. It encodes CASSVVGGKDGYTF.

V gene TRBV5-5 combines with J gene TRBJ1-6; no clear D gene. CDR3 length: 12 amino acids. The V and J ends lost 7 bases and 6 bases respectively, with 8 bases between them. CDR1 is SGHKS and CDR2 is YYEKEE in the germline V gene (reference sequence). The CDR3 loop reads CASGGFNSPLHF. For the CDR3, the DNA is TGTGCCAGCGGAGGTTTTAATTCACCCCTCCACTTT.

V gene TRBV12-3 or TRBV12-4 combines with J gene TRBJ2-1, with D maybe TRBD1 (6 bases). There are 13 residues in the CDR3. Deletions cut 7 bases from V and 8 bases from J, with 15 bases between. CDR3 coding DNA: TGTGCCAGCACCGGAGCAGGGGTATATGAGCAGTTCTTC. Encoded protein: CASTGAGVYEQFF.

This chain links TRBV5-4 with TRBJ2-3, with a possible D match to TRBD1 (6 bases). V lost 1 base and J lost 5, with 11 bases in between. From germline, CDR1 is SGHNT and CDR2 YYREEE (reference sequence). The CDR3 loop spans 14 amino acids. The CDR3 nucleotides read TGTGCCAGCAGCTTGACAGGGTGGAAAGATACGCAGTATTTT. Amino acids: CASSLTGWKDTQYF.

The chain combines TRBV7-3 with TRBJ2-2; 10 nucleotides match TRBD2. V shed 0 bases, J shed 7 bases, and the junction held 5 bases outside the gene matches. Germline V CDR1 and CDR2: SGHTA, FQGTGA. This CDR3 comprises 16 residues. The CDR3 reads CASSLTASGSYGELFF. In DNA, the CDR3 is TGTGCCAGCAGCTTAACGGCTAGCGGGAGTTACGGGGAGCTGTTTTTT.

CDR3: CASSGSPGGTQYF. The CDR3 region has the DNA TGTGCCAGCAGTGGGTCACCCGGTGGGACCCAGTACTTC. The V and J genes are TRBV2 and TRBJ2-7; no definite D call. The J call may not be correct, given that the DNA end is closer to TRBJ2-5. This CDR3 is built from 13 residues. The V gene's germline CDR1 is SNHLY and CDR2 FYNNEI.

The chain has TRBV29-1 and TRBJ2-5; TRBD2 agrees at 9 bases. The CDR3 has 13 residues. The germline V gene has CDR1 SQVTM and CDR2 ANQGSEA. Germline trimming cut 3 bases from V and 3 bases from J; bases unmatched to any gene: 2. The CDR3 sequence: CSVDPSGKETQYF. The CDR3 nucleotides are TGCAGCGTTGATCCTAGCGGGAAAGAGACCCAGTACTTC.

The V call is TRBV5-6, the J call TRBJ2-3, with no clear D. Between the trimmed V and J ends, which lost 3 bases and 7 bases, there was a span of 18 bases. There are 15 residues in the CDR3. Germline values: CDR1 SGHDT, CDR2 YYEEEE. This CDR3 is CASSSIRTLAYTQYF. CDR3 nucleotides: TGTGCCAGCAGCTCGATTCGGACCTTAGCATATACGCAGTATTTT.

Of note for this clonotype: The junction departs from germline at one end; a sequencing error may be responsible. The chain joins TRBV6-6 to TRBJ1-2, with a tentative D call TRBD1 (5 bases). This CDR3 region has 14 residues. Germline V gene lookup returns CDR1 MNHNY and CDR2 SVGAGI (reference sequence). In DNA form, the CDR3 reads TGTGCCAGTAGTTACTCGGGGACGGCCTATGGCTACACCTTC. This codes for CASSYSGTAYGYTF.

This clonotype has only a few counts. The chain couples TRBV4-2 to TRBJ2-1, with 10 bases matching TRBD2. The CDR3 runs 16 residues. J lost 9 bases, V lost 0 bases, and 8 bases had no gene match. Germline assignment: CDR1 LGHNA and CDR2 YNFKEQ. CDR3 coding DNA: TGTGCCAGCAGCCAAGAAGGTAGCGGGGGGTATCGTGAGCAGTTCTTC. This translates into CASSQEGSGGYREQFF.

The chain is built from TRBV12-5 and TRBJ1-5; D ambiguous. Germline CDR1 is LGHNT and CDR2 is FRNRAP. V shed 1 base and J shed 2 bases, with 9 bases lying between them. The CDR3 totals 15 residues. The CDR3 is CASGLEGGRNQPQHF. CDR3 sequence (DNA): TGTGCTAGTGGTTTGGAGGGTGGTCGCAATCAGCCCCAGCATTTT.

This chain connects TRBV6-4 to TRBJ1-1; D uncertain. The CDR3 runs to 16 residues. Germline assignment: CDR1 MRHNA and CDR2 SNTAGT. Trimming stripped 0 bases from V and 7 bases from J, with 18 bases between. The CDR3 DNA follows: TGTGCCAGCAGTGACTCTTCCGGAGCCGGACCCGGTGAAGCTTTCTTT. Its translation is CASSDSSGAGPGEAFF.

This clonotype came up a few times. The J gene is TRBJ2-5, the V gene TRBV15; D is unclear. The CDR3 spans 12 residues. Germline CDR1 is LNHNV and CDR2 is YYDKDF (reference sequence). The V end lost 0 bases, the J end lost 7 bases, and 6 bases lay between the germline ends. The DNA for the CDR3 is TGTGCCACCAGCAGAGAAGTCACGACCCAGTACTTC. This codes for CATSREVTTQYF.

This clonotype was picked up a small number of times. This rearrangement joins TRBV6-5 to TRBJ2-5; D gene uncertain. The CDR3 runs to 16 residues. The V end was cut by 4 bases, the J end by 5 bases, with 20 bases between. In germline, CDR1 is MNHEY, CDR2 SVGAGI. The CDR3 coding sequence is TGTGCCAGCAGTTCCTCTGCCCGCAAATCGGGCGAGACCCAGTACTTC. It specifies CASSSSARKSGETQYF.

The V gene is TRBV24-1, the J gene TRBJ2-5; D is perhaps TRBD2 (5 bases). Between the trimmed V and J ends, which lost 1 base and 11 bases, there was a span of 19 bases. The CDR3 consists of 15 residues. CDR1 is KGHDR, CDR2 SFDVKD, per germline. This CDR3 reads CATSDFLRAGDEQYF. In DNA, the CDR3 is TGTGCCACCAGTGATTTTCTACGGGCCGGGGATGAGCAGTACTTC.

The chain uses TRBV4-2 and TRBJ2-3, with 9 bases matching TRBD2. The CDR3 totals 17 residues. Looked up from germline, CDR1 is LGHNA and CDR2 is YNFKEQ. J lost 2 bases, V lost 1 base, and 7 bases had no gene match. Here the CDR3 DNA reads TGTGCCAGCAGCCAAGCGGCTAGCGGGGATTACACAGATACGCAGTATTTT. Its protein product is CASSQAASGDYTDTQYF.

Points on this clonotype: A much larger clone lies a single base off, so this may be a read error. The rearrangement joins TRBV20-1 to TRBJ2-4; TRBD2 is a possible D gene (5 bases). Germline V gene lookup returns CDR1 DFQATT and CDR2 SNEGSKA (reference sequence). The CDR3 contains 14 residues. Trimming took off 5 bases at V and 13 bases at J, with 24 bases between the two ends. CDR3 sequence (DNA): TGCAGTGCTGGACGGGGATCCGACCACAATGAGCAGTACTTC. Translation: CSAGRGSDHNEQYF.

The chain uses TRBV6-6 and TRBJ2-1; D is unresolved. The germline V gene has CDR1 MNHNY and CDR2 SVGAGI (reference sequence). The CDR3 length is 13 residues. Trimming pared 6 bases from V and 5 bases from J, leaving 11 bases between. The CDR3 loop reads CASRNSSHNEQFF. The CDR3 DNA reads TGTGCCAGCAGAAACAGTTCCCACAATGAGCAGTTCTTC.

The chain joins TRBV6-6 to TRBJ1-2; maybe TRBD1 (5 bases). Deletions cut 5 bases from V and 4 bases from J, with 14 bases between. This CDR3 region has 14 residues. CDR1 and CDR2 from the germline V gene are MNHNY and SVGAGI (reference sequence). The CDR3 DNA is TGTGCCAGCAGTCCGAATACAGGCGCCTATGGCTACACCTTC. It codes for CASSPNTGAYGYTF.

DNA of the CDR3: TGTGCCAGCAGGGTAGCTGCTAGCGGGAGGTACGAGCAGTACTTC. It specifies CASRVAASGRYEQYF. This chain joins TRBV6-5 and TRBJ2-7; TRBD2 aligns across 11 bases. Trimming cost V 6 bases and J 4 bases; bases outside gene matches: 8. The length of the CDR3 is 15 residues. Per the germline V gene, CDR1 is MNHEY and CDR2 is SVGAGI.

This chain links TRBV6-5 with TRBJ2-7; TRBD1 or TRBD2 may be the D gene (6 bases each). Germline CDR1 and CDR2: MNHEY and SVGAGI. The CDR3 extends over 16 amino acids. V was pared by 0 bases and J by 1 base, with 13 bases between. The CDR3 coding sequence is TGTGCCAGCAGTTACTCGTCCGGGGGCGCGTCCTACGAGCAGTACTTC. Amino acid sequence: CASSYSSGGASYEQYF.

V and J are TRBV4-3 and TRBJ2-1; D call uncertain. CDR3 length: 15 amino acids. Trimming cost V 0 bases and J 2 bases, with 8 bases left between them. Germline values: CDR1 LGHNA, CDR2 YSLEER. The CDR3 spells CASSQERFTYNEQFF. As DNA, the CDR3 is TGCGCCAGCAGCCAAGAACGATTCACCTACAATGAGCAGTTCTTC.

Worth noting for this clonotype: An end of the junction differs from the germline gene, which may be a read error. V is TRBV7-9 and J is TRBJ2-5, with no clear D. This CDR3 contains 13 residues. Germline V CDR1 and CDR2: SEHNR, FQNEAQ (reference sequence). DNA of the CDR3: TGTGCCAGCAGCTTAGTCGGAAGAGAGGCCCAGTACTTC. Translation: CASSLVGREAQYF.